The TCR beta chain under discussion was sequenced for a study of blood T cell repertoires in COVID-19. Study background: Both acute and convalescent COVID-19 samples were obtained from the United States, Italy and Spain. T cells, B-cell-depleted T cells, or PBMCs supplied cDNA or gDNA.

In the original analysis: Nucleated cell number was recorded as an estimate derived from reference gene primer amplification. Sequenced by immunoSEQ multiplex PCR; TCRdb stores in-frame clones only, minus some. V and J calls and clone size are those listed in that table; D and trimming were worked out from the DNA. The repertoire consists of approximately 120,000 clones, with roughly 85% occurring once and the leading ten covering 27%. V was clipped by 6 bases and J by 8 bases, with 20 bases between them. The CDR3 is made up of 15 amino acids. The germline V gene encodes CDR1 WNHNN and CDR2 SYGVQD (reference sequence).

The sequence was collected from an elderly woman with acute or convalescent COVID-19. J is TRBJ1-5 and V is TRBV10-1, with D perhaps matching TRBD1 (5 bases). The sample comprised peripheral blood. This chain's CDR3 is CASSRIGVAREPQHF. DNA for the CDR3: TGCGCCAGCAGCAGGATTGGCGTCGCCAGGGAGCCCCAGCATTTT.